These 12 T cell receptor beta chains originate from one sample sequenced in a study of blood T cell repertoires in COVID-19. Sequencing used immunoSEQ multiplex PCR; TCRdb keeps in-frame clones, though not all of them. Of about 490,000 clones detected, approximately 85% appear once; the ten largest clones hold 3.2%. The sample taken for sequencing was peripheral blood. The receptors derive from a human donor in a cohort sampled during active COVID-19.

V gene TRBV19 combines with J gene TRBJ1-2, with D tentatively TRBD1 (5 bases). Trimming stripped 5 bases from V and 4 bases from J, with 14 bases between. Germline values: CDR1 LNHDA, CDR2 SQIVND (reference sequence). The CDR3 contains 14 residues. CDR3 sequence: CASSPRGTVYGYTF. CDR3 sequence (DNA): TGTGCCAGTAGTCCCCGGGGGACCGTCTATGGCTACACCTTC. Based on the CDR3 plus reference TRBV19 and TRBJ1-2, the full variable domain is DGGITQSPKYLFRKEGQNVTLSCEQNLNHDAMYWYRQDPGQGLRLIYYSQIVNDFQKGDIAEGYSVSREKKESFPLTVTSAQKNPTAFYLCASSPRGTVYGYTFGSGTRLTVV.

This chain uses TRBV6-5 with TRBJ1-4; 9 positions match TRBD1. The germline gives CDR1 MNHEY, CDR2 SVGAGI. With 2 bases clipped from V and 8 bases from J, the junction kept 6 bases outside the gene matches. This CDR3 contains 15 residues. The CDR3 region is CASSYAGTGWEKLFF. The DNA for the CDR3 is TGTGCCAGCAGTTACGCCGGGACAGGGTGGGAAAAACTGTTTTTT.

The chain is built from TRBV11-2 and TRBJ2-5; unclear D gene. The CDR3 covers 15 residues. V dropped 5 bases and J dropped 4 bases, with 17 bases sitting between them. Germline V gene lookup returns CDR1 SGHAT and CDR2 FQNNGV. The CDR3 here is CASSLELTLGETQYF. CDR3 sequence (DNA): TGTGCCAGCAGCCTCGAATTGACACTCGGAGAGACCCAGTACTTC.

This chain uses TRBV29-1 with TRBJ2-1; D is perhaps TRBD2 (5 bases). Trimming removed 4 bases at V and 4 bases at J, with 17 bases between. This CDR3 has 15 amino acids. Per germline, CDR1 SQVTM and CDR2 ANQGSEA. The DNA for the CDR3 is TGCAGCGTTGTAGTGTATCGGGGTGTTTACAATGAGCAGTTCTTC. It codes for CSVVVYRGVYNEQFF.

This chain links TRBV7-8 with TRBJ1-3; 8 bases agree with TRBD1. After removal of 3 bases from V and 7 bases from J, the junction contained 5 bases not matched to a gene. Per germline, CDR1 SGHVS and CDR2 FQNEAQ. The CDR3 sequence is 14 residues long. This CDR3 reads CASSLSQGANTIYF. The CDR3 DNA is TGTGCCAGCAGCTTGTCCCAGGGGGCGAACACCATATATTTT.

V and J are TRBV20-1 and TRBJ2-7; 11 nucleotides line up with TRBD2. The CDR3 contains 14 residues. The V gene end was trimmed by 3 bases and the J gene end by 4 bases; junction bases not matched to a gene: 5. Germline assignment: CDR1 DFQATT and CDR2 SNEGSKA (reference sequence). CDR3: CSASSGRAGYEQYF. For the CDR3, the DNA is TGCAGTGCTAGTAGCGGGAGGGCCGGGTACGAGCAGTACTTC.

The V gene is TRBV7-3, the J gene TRBJ1-2; 11 bases match TRBD1. J lost 8 bases, V lost 5 bases, and 7 bases had no gene match. This CDR3 spans 14 amino acids. The germline CDR1 and CDR2 sequences are SGHTA and FQGTGA. The CDR3: CASSPAGTGGGYTF. DNA for the CDR3: TGTGCCAGCAGCCCAGCCGGGACAGGGGGGGGCTACACCTTC.

Of note for this clone: The same CDR3 arises from other DNA sequences in this sample as well. The chain links TRBV6-1 to TRBJ2-1, with 7 bases fitting TRBD2. J lost 3 bases, V lost 1 base, and 3 bases had no gene match. CDR1 MNHNS and CDR2 SASEGT come from the germline V gene. This CDR3 is 15 amino acids long. CDR3 sequence: CASSEVAGVYNEQFF. In nucleotides, the CDR3 is TGTGCCAGCAGTGAAGTGGCGGGGGTCTACAATGAGCAGTTCTTC.

This clone appeared a few times. The chain links TRBV2 to TRBJ2-7; 9 bases are a match to TRBD1. V lost 7 bases to trimming and J lost 5 bases; unmatched junction nucleotides: 6. The germline V gene encodes CDR1 SNHLY and CDR2 FYNNEI. This CDR3 has 13 residues. The CDR3 region has the DNA TGTGCCAGCATTCTGGGACAGGGCAACGAGCAGTACTTC. Protein: CASILGQGNEQYF.

The sample holds a few counts of this clone. The genes are TRBV2 and TRBJ2-3; 9 bases align to TRBD2. CDR3 length: 15 amino acids. Trimming removed 7 bases from V and 5 bases from J; junction bases left unmatched: 10. Germline CDR1 reads SNHLY; CDR2 reads FYNNEI. CDR3 region: CASTPAGGGGDTQYF. CDR3 DNA sequence: TGTGCCAGCACCCCAGCGGGAGGTGGGGGAGATACGCAGTATTTT.

The chain carries TRBV6-2 or TRBV6-3 and TRBJ2-7; D not resolved. Germline assignment: CDR1 MNHEY and CDR2 SVGEGT. Trimming shortened V by 6 bases and J by 6 bases, and 15 bases separated the two germline ends. The CDR3 extends over 13 amino acids. CDR3 coding DNA: TGTGCCAGCAGCCACGGCGCTTCGGGCGAGCAGTACTTC. It yields the protein CASSHGASGEQYF.

The chain employs TRBV20-1 and TRBJ2-7, with 11 positions matching TRBD2. Germline V lookup: CDR1 DFQATT, CDR2 SNEGSKA (reference sequence). CDR3 length equals 16 residues. After removal of 3 bases from V and 0 bases from J, the junction contained 7 bases not matched to a gene. The CDR3 DNA is TGCAGTGCTAGTGGGCTAGCGGGAGGCCGCTCCTACGAGCAGTACTTC. This encodes CSASGLAGGRSYEQYF.